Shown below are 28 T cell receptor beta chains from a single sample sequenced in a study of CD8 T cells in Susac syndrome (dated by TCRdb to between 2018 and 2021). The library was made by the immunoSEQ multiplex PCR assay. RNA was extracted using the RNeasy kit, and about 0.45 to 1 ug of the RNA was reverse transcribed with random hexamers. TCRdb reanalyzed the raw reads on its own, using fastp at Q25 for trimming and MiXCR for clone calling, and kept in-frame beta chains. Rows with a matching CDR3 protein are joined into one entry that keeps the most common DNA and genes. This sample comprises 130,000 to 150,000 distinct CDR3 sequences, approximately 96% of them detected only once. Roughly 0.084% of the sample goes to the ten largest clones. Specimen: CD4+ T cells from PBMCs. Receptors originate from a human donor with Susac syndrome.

CDR3 sequence: CASSPRQGDQPQHF. In nucleotides, the CDR3 is TGTGCCAGCAGCCCCCGTCAGGGTGATCAGCCCCAGCATTTT. The chain recombines TRBV6-6 with TRBJ1-5; D is perhaps TRBD1 (5 bases). Trimming pared 6 bases from V and 5 bases from J, leaving 14 bases between. The CDR3 has 14 residues. The germline gives CDR1 MNHNY, CDR2 SVGAGI (reference sequence).

CDR3 loop: CASSNPIGLAPDTQYF. CDR3 nucleotides: TGTGCCAGTAGTAACCCCATCGGACTAGCCCCAGATACGCAGTATTTT. The V and J genes are TRBV19 and TRBJ2-3, with 8 bases that match TRBD2. V gave up 4 bases and J gave up 4 bases; unmatched junction bases: 10. CDR1 and CDR2 (germline): LNHDA, SQIVND (reference sequence). The CDR3 is 16 residues long.

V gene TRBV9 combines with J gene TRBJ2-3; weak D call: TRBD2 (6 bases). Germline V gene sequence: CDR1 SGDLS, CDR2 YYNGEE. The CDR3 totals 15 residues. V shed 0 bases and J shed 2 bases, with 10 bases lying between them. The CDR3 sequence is CASSVGLASTDTQYF. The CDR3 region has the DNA TGTGCCAGCAGCGTAGGGCTAGCGTCCACAGATACGCAGTATTTT.

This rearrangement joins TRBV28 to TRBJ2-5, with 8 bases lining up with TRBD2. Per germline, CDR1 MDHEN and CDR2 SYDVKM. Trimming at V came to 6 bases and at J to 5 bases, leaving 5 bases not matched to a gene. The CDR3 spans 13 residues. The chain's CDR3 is CASRLSGSETQYF. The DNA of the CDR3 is TGTGCCAGCAGGCTAAGCGGGAGCGAGACCCAGTACTTC.

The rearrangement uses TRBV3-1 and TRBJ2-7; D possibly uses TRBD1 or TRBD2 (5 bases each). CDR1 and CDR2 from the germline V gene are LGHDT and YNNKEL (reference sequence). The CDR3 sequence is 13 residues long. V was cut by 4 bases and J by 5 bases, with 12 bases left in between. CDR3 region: CASSRDVRNEQYF. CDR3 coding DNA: TGTGCCAGCAGCCGGGACGTGCGGAACGAGCAGTACTTC.

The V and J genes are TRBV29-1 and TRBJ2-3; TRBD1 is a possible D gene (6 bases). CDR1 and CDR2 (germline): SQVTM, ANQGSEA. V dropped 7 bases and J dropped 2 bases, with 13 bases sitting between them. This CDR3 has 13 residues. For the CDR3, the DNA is TGCAGCGGTACAGGGCCACCCACAGATACGCAGTATTTT. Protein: CSGTGPPTDTQYF.

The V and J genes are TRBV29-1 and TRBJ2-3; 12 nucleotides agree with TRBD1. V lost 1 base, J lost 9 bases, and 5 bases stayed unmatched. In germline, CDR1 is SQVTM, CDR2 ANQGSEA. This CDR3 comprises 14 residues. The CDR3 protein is CSVEGDRGRRTQYF. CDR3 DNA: TGCAGCGTTGAAGGGGACAGGGGGCGCCGCACGCAGTATTTT.

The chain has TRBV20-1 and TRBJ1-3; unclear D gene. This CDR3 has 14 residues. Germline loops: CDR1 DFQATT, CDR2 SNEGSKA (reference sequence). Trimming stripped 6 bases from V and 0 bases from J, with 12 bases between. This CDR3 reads CSASDGSSGNTIYF. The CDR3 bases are TGCAGTGCCTCCGACGGTAGCTCTGGAAACACCATATATTTT.

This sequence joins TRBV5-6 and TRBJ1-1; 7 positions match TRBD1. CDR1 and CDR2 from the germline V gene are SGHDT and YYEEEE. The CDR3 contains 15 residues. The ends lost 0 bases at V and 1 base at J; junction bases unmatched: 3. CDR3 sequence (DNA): TGTGCCAGCAGCTTGGTGACAGGGACGAACACTGAAGCTTTCTTT. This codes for CASSLVTGTNTEAFF.

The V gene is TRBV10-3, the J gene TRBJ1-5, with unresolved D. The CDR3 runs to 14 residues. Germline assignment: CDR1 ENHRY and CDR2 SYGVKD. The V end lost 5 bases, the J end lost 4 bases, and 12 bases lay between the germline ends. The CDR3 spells CAISYGEGNQPQHF. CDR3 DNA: TGTGCCATCAGTTATGGCGAGGGAAATCAGCCCCAGCATTTT.

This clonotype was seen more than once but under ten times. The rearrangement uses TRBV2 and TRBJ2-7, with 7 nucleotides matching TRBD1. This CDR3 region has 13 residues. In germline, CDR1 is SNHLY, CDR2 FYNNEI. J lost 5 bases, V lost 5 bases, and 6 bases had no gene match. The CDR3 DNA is TGTGCCAGCAGTCGACAGGGACCAAACGAGCAGTACTTC. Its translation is CASSRQGPNEQYF.

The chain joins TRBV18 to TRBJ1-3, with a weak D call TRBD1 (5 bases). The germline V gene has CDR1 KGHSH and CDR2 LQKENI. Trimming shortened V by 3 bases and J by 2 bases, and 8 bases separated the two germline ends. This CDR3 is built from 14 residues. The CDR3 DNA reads TGTGCCAGCTCACCGGACACGACTGGAAACACCATATATTTT. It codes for CASSPDTTGNTIYF.

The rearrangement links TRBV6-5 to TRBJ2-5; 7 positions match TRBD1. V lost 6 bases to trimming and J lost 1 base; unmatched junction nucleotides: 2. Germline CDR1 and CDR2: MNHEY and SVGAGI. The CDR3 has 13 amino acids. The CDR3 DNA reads TGTGCCAGCAGACGGACAGGCCAAGAGACCCAGTACTTC. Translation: CASRRTGQETQYF.

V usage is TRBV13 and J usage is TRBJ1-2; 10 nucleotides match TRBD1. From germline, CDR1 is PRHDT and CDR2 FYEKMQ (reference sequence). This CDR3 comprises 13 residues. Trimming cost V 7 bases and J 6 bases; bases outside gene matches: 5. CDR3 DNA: TGTGCCAGCACGACCGGGACAGGGGATGGCTACACCTTC. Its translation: CASTTGTGDGYTF.

The CDR3 loop is CSARGESKAETQYF. For the CDR3, the DNA is TGCAGTGCTAGAGGGGAGAGCAAGGCGGAGACCCAGTACTTC. The chain is built from TRBV20-1 and TRBJ2-5, with a tentative D call TRBD2 (5 bases). Per germline, CDR1 DFQATT and CDR2 SNEGSKA (reference sequence). The CDR3 has 14 residues. V was pared by 1 base and J by 5 bases, with 14 bases between.

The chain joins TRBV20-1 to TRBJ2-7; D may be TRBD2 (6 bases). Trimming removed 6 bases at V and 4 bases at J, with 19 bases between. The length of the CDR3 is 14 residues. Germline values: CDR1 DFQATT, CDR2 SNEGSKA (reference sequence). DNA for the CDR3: TGCAGTGCGGGACCCGGGGGATGGTTGTACGAGCAGTACTTC. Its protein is CSAGPGGWLYEQYF.

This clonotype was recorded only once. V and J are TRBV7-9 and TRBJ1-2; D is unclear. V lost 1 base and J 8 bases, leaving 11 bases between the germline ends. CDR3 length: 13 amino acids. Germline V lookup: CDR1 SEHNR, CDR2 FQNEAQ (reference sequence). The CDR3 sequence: CASSLGATPGYTF. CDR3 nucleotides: TGTGCCAGCAGCTTAGGTGCGACGCCCGGCTACACCTTC.

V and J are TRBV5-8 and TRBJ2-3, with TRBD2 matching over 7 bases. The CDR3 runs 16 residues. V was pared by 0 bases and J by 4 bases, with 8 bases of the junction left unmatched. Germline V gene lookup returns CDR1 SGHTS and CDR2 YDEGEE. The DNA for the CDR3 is TGTGCCAGCAGCTTGGCCCCCGGGAGGAGATCAGATACGCAGTATTTT. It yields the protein CASSLAPGRRSDTQYF.

CDR3 nucleotide sequence: TGTGCCAGCAGTTACTCCGCGGGAGACTATGGCTACACCTTC. It is translated as CASSYSAGDYGYTF. The V gene is TRBV6-5, the J gene TRBJ1-2; D gene uncertain. The CDR3 runs to 14 residues. Germline V CDR1 and CDR2: MNHEY, SVGAGI. V lost 0 bases to trimming and J lost 3 bases, with 8 bases between them.

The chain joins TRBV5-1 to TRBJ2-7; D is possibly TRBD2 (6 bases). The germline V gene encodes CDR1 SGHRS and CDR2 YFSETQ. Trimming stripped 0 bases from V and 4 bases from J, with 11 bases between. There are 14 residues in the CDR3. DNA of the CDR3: TGCGCCAGCAGCTTGGTTGGACTAACGTACGAGCAGTACTTC. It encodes CASSLVGLTYEQYF. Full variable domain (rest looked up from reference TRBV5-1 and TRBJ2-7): KAGVTQTPRYLIKTRGQQVTLSCSPISGHRSVSWYQQTPGQGLQFLFEYFSETQRNKGNFPGRFSGRQFSNSRSEMNVSTLELGDSALYLCASSLVGLTYEQYFGPGTRLTVT.

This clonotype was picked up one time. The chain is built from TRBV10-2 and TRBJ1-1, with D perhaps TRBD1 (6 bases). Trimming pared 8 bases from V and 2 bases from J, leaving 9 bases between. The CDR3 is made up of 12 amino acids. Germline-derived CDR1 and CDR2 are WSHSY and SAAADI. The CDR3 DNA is TGCGCCAGCCTCAGGGGTAACACTGAAGCTTTCTTT. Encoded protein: CASLRGNTEAFF.

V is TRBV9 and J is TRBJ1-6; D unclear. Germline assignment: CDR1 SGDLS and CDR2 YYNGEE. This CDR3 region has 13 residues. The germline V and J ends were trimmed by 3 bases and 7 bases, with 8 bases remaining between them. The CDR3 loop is CASSAVGNSPLHF. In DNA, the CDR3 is TGTGCCAGCAGCGCGGTTGGCAATTCACCCCTCCACTTT.

CDR3 protein: CSAKAGQGRNEQFF. CDR3 in DNA: TGCAGTGCCAAGGCGGGACAGGGGCGCAATGAGCAGTTCTTC. The chain joins TRBV20-1 to TRBJ2-1, with 10 bases fitting TRBD1. V lost 6 bases, J lost 6 bases, and 8 bases stayed unmatched. The CDR3 has 14 residues. CDR1 is DFQATT and CDR2 is SNEGSKA in the germline V gene (reference sequence).

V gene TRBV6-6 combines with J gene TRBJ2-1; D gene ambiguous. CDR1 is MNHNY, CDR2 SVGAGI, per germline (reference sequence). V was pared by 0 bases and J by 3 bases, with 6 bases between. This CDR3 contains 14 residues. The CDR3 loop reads CASSYSRYYNEQFF. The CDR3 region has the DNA TGTGCCAGCAGTTACTCCAGGTACTACAATGAGCAGTTCTTC.

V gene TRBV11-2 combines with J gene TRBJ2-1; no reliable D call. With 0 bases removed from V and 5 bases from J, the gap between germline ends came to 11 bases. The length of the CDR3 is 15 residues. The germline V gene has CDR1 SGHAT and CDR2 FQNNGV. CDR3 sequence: CASSLDVGSHNEQFF. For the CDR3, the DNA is TGTGCCAGCAGCTTAGACGTAGGTAGCCACAATGAGCAGTTCTTC.

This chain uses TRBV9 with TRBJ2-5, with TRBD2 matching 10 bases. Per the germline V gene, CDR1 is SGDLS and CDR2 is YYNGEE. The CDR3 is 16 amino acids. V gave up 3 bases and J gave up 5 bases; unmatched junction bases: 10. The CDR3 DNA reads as TGTGCCAGCAGCGCAGCGGGAGGGGGTCCTGAGGAGACCCAGTACTTC. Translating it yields CASSAAGGGPEETQYF.

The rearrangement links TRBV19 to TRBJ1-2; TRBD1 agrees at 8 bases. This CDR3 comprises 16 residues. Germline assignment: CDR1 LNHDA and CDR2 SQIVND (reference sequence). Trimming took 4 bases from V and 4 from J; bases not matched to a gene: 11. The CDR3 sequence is CASSRTSGGAGYGYTF. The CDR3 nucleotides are TGTGCCAGTAGTAGGACTTCAGGGGGCGCGGGCTATGGCTACACCTTC.

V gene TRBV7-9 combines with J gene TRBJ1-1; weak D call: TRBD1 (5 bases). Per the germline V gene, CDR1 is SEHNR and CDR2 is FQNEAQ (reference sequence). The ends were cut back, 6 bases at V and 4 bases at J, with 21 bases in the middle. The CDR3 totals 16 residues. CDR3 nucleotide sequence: TGTGCCAGCAGACTCACTGGTCGGGGCGAGGTCACTGAAGCTTTCTTT. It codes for CASRLTGRGEVTEAFF.